The 20 T cell receptor beta chains listed next were all sequenced from one sample in a study of shared clonotypes between healthy human individuals. Some clones are missing from TCRdb's copy, which holds only in-frame ones; the method was immunoSEQ multiplex PCR. The data hold roughly 2.5 million clones, with 85% to 95% observed a single time. The sequenced sample was naive CD4+ T cells sorted from blood. The sample's subset: CD45RA+ positively selected. All receptors come from a man younger than 30 in good health.

This sequence joins TRBV25-1 and TRBJ2-5, with 13 bases fitting TRBD2. Trimming at V came to 7 bases and at J to 7 bases, leaving 3 bases not matched to a gene. CDR3 length equals 13 residues. The V gene's germline CDR1 is MGHDK and CDR2 SYGVNS. The CDR3 sequence: CASTTSGGWTQYF. The CDR3 DNA is TGTGCCAGCACGACTAGCGGGGGGTGGACCCAGTACTTC.

V is TRBV25-1 and J is TRBJ2-1; tentatively, D is TRBD1 or TRBD2 (6 bases each). The CDR3 contains 15 residues. The V end was cut by 6 bases, the J end by 3 bases, with 15 bases between. Per germline, CDR1 MGHDK and CDR2 SYGVNS. The CDR3 here is CASRGGQGYYNEQFF. CDR3 bases: TGTGCCAGCAGGGGGGGCCAGGGGTACTACAATGAGCAGTTCTTC.

The chain recombines TRBV7-8 with TRBJ2-4; 15 bases are shared with TRBD2. Germline assignment: CDR1 SGHVS and CDR2 FQNEAQ. The CDR3 length is 19 residues. With 5 bases clipped from V and 1 base from J, the junction kept 9 bases outside the gene matches. The CDR3 spells CASSPGLAGGPSAKNIQYF. The CDR3 DNA sequence: TGTGCCAGCAGCCCGGGACTAGCGGGGGGCCCGTCGGCCAAAAACATTCAGTACTTC.

The chain is built from TRBV5-1 and TRBJ1-1; 8 positions agree with TRBD1. Unmatched junction bases numbered 13, after V lost 2 bases and J lost 7 bases. Germline V gene lookup returns CDR1 SGHRS and CDR2 YFSETQ. This CDR3 contains 16 residues. DNA of the CDR3: TGCGCCAGCAGCTTAGGTGGGACAGGTCTTCAGGGTGAAGCTTTCTTT. Translating it yields CASSLGGTGLQGEAFF.

Comments on this clone: Other DNA sequences in this sample translate to the same CDR3. The rearrangement links TRBV18 to TRBJ2-1, with 7 bases fitting TRBD2. This CDR3 region has 14 residues. Germline V lookup: CDR1 KGHSH, CDR2 LQKENI. V was clipped by 3 bases and J by 3 bases; unmatched bases: 2. CDR3 amino acids: CASSPGGSYNEQFF. In nucleotides, the CDR3 is TGTGCCAGCTCACCCGGGGGGAGCTACAATGAGCAGTTCTTC.

This clone was observed a single time. V is TRBV5-6 and J is TRBJ1-2; 9 bases align to TRBD1. After removal of 2 bases from V and 4 bases from J, the junction contained 6 bases not matched to a gene. The germline CDR1 and CDR2 sequences are SGHDT and YYEEEE. The length of the CDR3 is 15 residues. The CDR3 region has the DNA TGTGCCAGCAGCTTTCGGGACAGGGCGATCTATGGCTACACCTTC. Translation: CASSFRDRAIYGYTF.

The CDR3 spells CASGTGVYGYTF. The CDR3 DNA reads TGTGCCAGCGGGACAGGGGTCTATGGCTACACCTTC. The chain combines TRBV5-8 with TRBJ1-2, with 10 bases matching TRBD1. V lost 7 bases to trimming and J lost 4 bases; unmatched junction nucleotides: 1. Germline V gene sequence: CDR1 SGHTS, CDR2 YDEGEE. The CDR3 is 12 residues long. Supplemented by reference TRBV5-8 and TRBJ1-2, the full variable domain reads EAGVTQSPTHLIKTRGQQATLRCSPISGHTSVYWYQQALGLGLQFLLWYDEGEERNRGNFPPRFSGRQFPNYSSELNVNALELEDSALYLCASGTGVYGYTFGSGTRLTVV.

V usage is TRBV28 and J usage is TRBJ2-3; 9 bases match TRBD1. Germline trimming cut 5 bases from V and 6 bases from J; bases unmatched to any gene: 9. The CDR3 is 15 amino acids. Germline CDR1 MDHEN, CDR2 SYDVKM. CDR3 coding DNA: TGTGCCAGCAGTCGGGAGACAGGGGGGGTCGATACGCAGTATTTT. Protein: CASSRETGGVDTQYF.

This chain connects TRBV11-2 to TRBJ2-1, with D perhaps TRBD2 (6 bases). CDR1 SGHAT and CDR2 FQNNGV come from the germline V gene. Trimming shortened V by 0 bases and J by 7 bases, and 13 bases separated the two germline ends. The CDR3 sequence is 15 residues long. The CDR3 DNA reads TGTGCCAGCAGCTTAGATGGGGTAGCGGATAATGAGCAGTTCTTC. Translated, it gives CASSLDGVADNEQFF.

The chain recombines TRBV6-1 with TRBJ1-5, with 12 bases lining up with TRBD1. Germline V CDR1 and CDR2: MNHNS, SASEGT. Trimming removed 4 bases from V and 7 bases from J; junction bases left unmatched: 8. CDR3 size: 16 residues. CDR3 loop: CASSGPGQGAQQPQHF. The CDR3 bases are TGTGCCAGCAGTGGACCGGGACAGGGGGCTCAGCAGCCCCAGCATTTT.

V usage is TRBV19 and J usage is TRBJ2-5; D is uncertain. Germline CDR1 is LNHDA and CDR2 is SQIVND (reference sequence). The CDR3 loop spans 14 amino acids. V was clipped by 5 bases and J by 1 base, with 11 bases between them. The CDR3 region is CASSPLQFQETQYF. The CDR3 nucleotides are TGTGCCAGTAGTCCGCTACAGTTCCAAGAGACCCAGTACTTC.

This clone has a handful of counts. The chain carries TRBV5-1 and TRBJ2-3; D may match TRBD1 or TRBD2 (6 bases each). CDR3 length equals 15 residues. Trimming left V 5 bases short and J 0 bases short, with 13 bases between. Germline V CDR1 and CDR2: SGHRS, YFSETQ. The CDR3 sequence: CASRRGDASTDTQYF. The DNA of the CDR3 is TGCGCCAGCAGAAGGGGGGACGCTAGCACAGATACGCAGTATTTT.

The gene calls are TRBV7-2 and TRBJ2-7, with 11 nucleotides matching TRBD2. Looked up from germline, CDR1 is SGHTA and CDR2 is FQGNSA. The CDR3 sequence is 17 residues long. Unmatched junction bases numbered 9, after V lost 5 bases and J lost 0 bases. The CDR3 is CASSTSPTSGSSYEQYF. The CDR3 DNA is TGTGCCAGCAGCACAAGTCCCACTAGCGGGAGCTCCTACGAGCAGTACTTC.

This chain joins TRBV7-9 and TRBJ2-1; 8 bases are a match to TRBD2. The CDR3 sequence is 13 residues long. Germline assignment: CDR1 SEHNR and CDR2 FQNEAQ (reference sequence). With V trimmed by 9 bases and J by 4 bases, 5 bases remained unmatched. CDR3 DNA sequence: TGTGCCAGTCGAGCGGGGGAGTACAATGAGCAGTTCTTC. Protein: CASRAGEYNEQFF.

The chain joins TRBV28 to TRBJ2-3; tentatively, D is TRBD1 (8 bases). Per the germline V gene, CDR1 is MDHEN and CDR2 is SYDVKM. CDR3 length: 15 amino acids. Trimming cost V 5 bases and J 1 base, with 13 bases left between them. CDR3 DNA: TGTGCCAGCAGTACAGGGGGAGGGGGCACAGATACGCAGTATTTT. Translation: CASSTGGGGTDTQYF.

The chain recombines TRBV7-8 with TRBJ2-3; D is unresolved. Germline values: CDR1 SGHVS, CDR2 FQNEAQ. V was pared by 0 bases and J by 1 base, with 17 bases between. The CDR3 length is 18 residues. As DNA, the CDR3 is TGTGCCAGCAGCTTAGCGTTAGGGCTCCTCCACCGCACAGATACGCAGTATTTT. Translating it yields CASSLALGLLHRTDTQYF.

The chain couples TRBV7-9 to TRBJ2-5; D tentatively reads TRBD1 or TRBD2 (7 bases each). The CDR3 loop spans 18 amino acids. Germline CDR1 and CDR2: SEHNR and FQNEAQ (reference sequence). The V end was cut by 4 bases, the J end by 5 bases, with 26 bases between. The CDR3 loop reads CASSSYAQGDREGETQYF. CDR3 DNA: TGTGCCAGCAGCTCCTACGCACAGGGTGACAGGGAGGGTGAGACCCAGTACTTC.

In its sample, this clone was seen a few times. The same CDR3 arises from other DNA sequences in this sample as well. The chain couples TRBV5-1 to TRBJ2-3; 7 nucleotides line up with TRBD2. The ends lost 0 bases at V and 1 base at J; junction bases unmatched: 2. Germline CDR1 SGHRS, CDR2 YFSETQ. The CDR3 is 15 amino acids. CDR3 region: CASSLGLAGTDTQYF. Written as DNA, the CDR3 is TGCGCCAGCAGCTTGGGGCTAGCGGGCACAGATACGCAGTATTTT.

As concerns this clone: Other DNA sequences from this sample encode an identical CDR3 as well. The rearrangement joins TRBV5-1 to TRBJ1-3; D call uncertain. Germline V lookup: CDR1 SGHRS, CDR2 YFSETQ. The CDR3 is 14 residues long. V gave up 2 bases and J gave up 4 bases, with 10 bases separating them. CDR3 DNA sequence: TGCGCCAGCAGCTTTGGGGAGACGGGAAACACCATATATTTT. Translated: CASSFGETGNTIYF. The variable domain in full, completed from reference TRBV5-1 and TRBJ1-3, reads KAGVTQTPRYLIKTRGQQVTLSCSPISGHRSVSWYQQTPGQGLQFLFEYFSETQRNKGNFPGRFSGRQFSNSRSEMNVSTLELGDSALYLCASSFGETGNTIYFGEGSWLTVV.

V usage is TRBV15 and J usage is TRBJ1-4, with TRBD1 as a possible D gene (6 bases). This CDR3 contains 14 residues. V lost 3 bases to trimming and J lost 8 bases, with 13 bases between them. The germline CDR1 and CDR2 sequences are LNHNV and YYDKDF (reference sequence). CDR3 in amino acids: CATSRSTGREKLFF. CDR3 nucleotides: TGTGCCACCAGCAGGTCCACAGGGCGGGAAAAACTGTTTTTT. Variable domain in full (rest from reference TRBV15 and TRBJ1-4): DAMVIQNPRYQVTQFGKPVTLSCSQTLNHNVMYWYQQKSSQAPKLLFHYYDKDFNNEADTPDNFQSRRPNTSFCFLDIRSPGLGDTAMYLCATSRSTGREKLFFGSGTQLSVL.